The TCR beta chain described here comes from a study of cytomegalovirus exposure and HLA in healthy donors. The wider study: An early data release held some 89 million unique TCRs from HLA-typed donors.

Primers: 60 Vbeta forward and 13 Jbeta reverse. Authors' data handling: A later analysis tallied approximately 78 million unique TCR beta chains, some 10 million of them shared. Only in-frame clones appear in the TCRdb table, and some are missing; sequencing was by immunoSEQ multiplex PCR. V and J calls and clone size are given by that table; D and trimming were obtained from the DNA. The sample has approximately 150,000 clones, approximately 78% seen once. Study-wide points: Analysis performed later showed TCR beta chains linked to HLA being more clonally expanded than equally common others.

V gave up 2 bases and J gave up 1 base, with 5 bases separating them. The CDR3 spans 13 residues. Germline-derived CDR1 and CDR2 are LNHDA and SQIVND (reference sequence). About this clone itself: The antigen is unknown.

The specimen was PBMCs. The sequence came from a woman aged 45-59 years in good health and CMV-seropositive. The chain links TRBV19 to TRBJ2-5; D is undetermined. CDR3 in amino acids: CASSIQFQETQYF. The CDR3 nucleotides are TGTGCCAGTAGTATACAATTCCAAGAGACCCAGTACTTC.